This TCR beta chain was captured by sequencing in a study of cytomegalovirus exposure and HLA in healthy donors. This clone was seen a few times. Its antigen is not identified. The CDR3 totals 14 residues. V lost 6 bases and J lost 6; bases outside the gene matches: 4. CDR1 is MNHEY and CDR2 is SMNVEV in the germline V gene (reference sequence). PCR involved 60 Vbeta and 13 Jbeta primers. Profiled with immunoSEQ multiplex PCR; TCRdb holds only in-frame clones, not every one. The table records 100,000 to 150,000 clones, around three quarters of them present only once. Study-wide results and limits: Solely CMV serostatus was available to characterize immune exposure. There were some public TCRs occurring in many donors, but most TCR sequences were rare.

The specimen was PBMCs. This chain connects TRBV27 to TRBJ1-5; 11 bases line up with TRBD1. This TCR was sampled from a woman aged 55-69 years in good health and CMV-seropositive. CDR3 protein: CASSRTGGSQPQHF. The CDR3 nucleotides are TGTGCCAGCAGCAGGACAGGGGGCTCTCAGCCCCAGCATTTT.